This TCR beta chain is from a study of blood T cell repertoires in COVID-19. Study-level background: From T cells, B-cell-depleted T cells, or PBMCs came the material, which was cDNA or gDNA.

Per the original methods: How many nucleated cells were present was estimated from reference gene primer amplification. Sequencing used immunoSEQ multiplex PCR; TCRdb keeps in-frame clones, though not all of them. The DNA gave D and trimming, while V, J and clone size come from that table. The sample lists around 85,000 clones, roughly 86% occurring once. CDR3 length: 15 amino acids. V dropped 4 bases and J dropped 4 bases, with 15 bases sitting between them. Germline V CDR1 and CDR2: SGHRS, YFSETQ. The specimen sequenced was peripheral blood. The chain carries TRBV5-1 and TRBJ2-1; tentative D call: TRBD1 (6 bases). The TCR originated in a man aged 45 to 65 with active COVID-19. CDR3 residues: CASSGQTGSYNEQFF. CDR3 bases: TGCGCCAGCAGCGGCCAGACAGGTTCGTACAATGAGCAGTTCTTC. Drawing the rest from reference TRBV5-1 and TRBJ2-1, the complete variable domain is KAGVTQTPRYLIKTRGQQVTLSCSPISGHRSVSWYQQTPGQGLQFLFEYFSETQRNKGNFPGRFSGRQFSNSRSEMNVSTLELGDSALYLCASSGQTGSYNEQFFGPGTRLTVL.